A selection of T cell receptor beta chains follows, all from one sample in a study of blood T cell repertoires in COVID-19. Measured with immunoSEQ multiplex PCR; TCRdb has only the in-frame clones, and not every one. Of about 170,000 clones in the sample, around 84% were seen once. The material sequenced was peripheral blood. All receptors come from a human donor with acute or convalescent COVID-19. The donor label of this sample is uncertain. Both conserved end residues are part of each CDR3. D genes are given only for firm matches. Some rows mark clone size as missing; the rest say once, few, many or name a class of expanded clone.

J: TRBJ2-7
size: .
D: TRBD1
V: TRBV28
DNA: TGTGCCAGCAGTTTTATGATCGGGACAGGGTCTCCTTACGAGCAGTACTTC
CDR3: CASSFMIGTGSPYEQYF

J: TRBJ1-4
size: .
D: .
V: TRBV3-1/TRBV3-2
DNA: TGTGCCAGCAGCCATAGAACTACTCTTAATGAAAAACTGTTTTTT
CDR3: CASSHRTTLNEKLFF

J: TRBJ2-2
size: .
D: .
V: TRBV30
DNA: TGTGCCTGGAGTCCAGGCGCCGGGGAGCTGTTTTTT
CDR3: CAWSPGAGELFF

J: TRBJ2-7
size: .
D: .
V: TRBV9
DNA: TGTGCCAGCAGCGTAGGGGGGCAGAGTCTCTACGAGCAGTACTTC
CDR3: CASSVGGQSLYEQYF

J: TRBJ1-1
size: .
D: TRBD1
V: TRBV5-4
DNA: TGTGCCAGCAGCTCGGGGACAGGGCTCCAGGTGGTTAAAGCTTTCTTT
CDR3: CASSSGTGLQVVKAFF

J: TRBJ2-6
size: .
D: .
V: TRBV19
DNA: TGTGCCAGTAGTATAGACAGATTGTCCTCTGGGGCCAACGTCCTGACTTTC
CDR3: CASSIDRLSSGANVLTF

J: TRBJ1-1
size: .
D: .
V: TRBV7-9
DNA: TGTGCCAGCAGCTTAGAAGGGGAGGGCACTGAAGCTTTCTTT
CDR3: CASSLEGEGTEAFF

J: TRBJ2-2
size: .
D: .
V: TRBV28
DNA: TGTGCCAGCTTCCCCGGGGGAAGCACCGGGGAGCTGTTTTTT
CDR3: CASFPGGSTGELFF

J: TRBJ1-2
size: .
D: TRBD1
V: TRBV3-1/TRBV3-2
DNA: TGTGCCAGCAGCCACCCTGTATTCGATACAGGGGGCTATGGCTACACCTTC
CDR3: CASSHPVFDTGGYGYTF

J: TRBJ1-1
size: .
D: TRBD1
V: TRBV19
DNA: TGTGCCAGTAGTGCGGGACAGGGGAACACTGAAGCTTTCTTT
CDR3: CASSAGQGNTEAFF

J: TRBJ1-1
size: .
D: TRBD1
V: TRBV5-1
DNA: TGCGCCAGCAGCCCCGGACAGGGGGCAACTGAAGCTTTCTTT
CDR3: CASSPGQGATEAFF

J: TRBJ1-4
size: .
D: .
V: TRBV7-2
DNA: TGTGCCAGCAGCTTAGGTGGGGGCGCCAATGAAAAACTGTTTTTT
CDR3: CASSLGGGANEKLFF

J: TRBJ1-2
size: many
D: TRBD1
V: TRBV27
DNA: TGTGCCAGCAGTCCGCGGACAGGGGAGAGTGGCTACACCTTC
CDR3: CASSPRTGESGYTF

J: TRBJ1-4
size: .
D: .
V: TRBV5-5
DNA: TGTGCCAGCAGCCAACGACAACAAAAACTGTTTTTT
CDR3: CASSQRQQKLFF

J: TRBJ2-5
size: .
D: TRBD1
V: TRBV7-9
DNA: TGTGCCAGCAGACCTAGGGGGACAGGACAAGAGACCCAGTACTTC
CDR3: CASRPRGTGQETQYF

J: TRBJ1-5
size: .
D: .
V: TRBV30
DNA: TGTGCCTGGAGTCTAGGGGTTAGCAATCAGCCCCAGCATTTT
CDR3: CAWSLGVSNQPQHF

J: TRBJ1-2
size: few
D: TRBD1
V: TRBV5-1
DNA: TGCGCCAGCAGCCCACAGGGGGAAGGGAACTATGGCTACACCTTC
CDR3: CASSPQGEGNYGYTF

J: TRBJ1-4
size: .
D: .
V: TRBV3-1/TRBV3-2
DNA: TGTGCCAGCAGCCGCGGGGGTGGGAATGAAAAACTGTTTTTT
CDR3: CASSRGGGNEKLFF

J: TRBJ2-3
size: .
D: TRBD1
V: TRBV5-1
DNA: TGCGCCAGCAGCTTGAACGGACAGGGGGCTTCAGATACGCAGTATTTT
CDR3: CASSLNGQGASDTQYF

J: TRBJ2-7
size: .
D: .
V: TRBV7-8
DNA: TGTGCCAGCAGCGGTATATCCCGGGGGGCCACCTTGTACGAGCAGTACTTC
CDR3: CASSGISRGATLYEQYF